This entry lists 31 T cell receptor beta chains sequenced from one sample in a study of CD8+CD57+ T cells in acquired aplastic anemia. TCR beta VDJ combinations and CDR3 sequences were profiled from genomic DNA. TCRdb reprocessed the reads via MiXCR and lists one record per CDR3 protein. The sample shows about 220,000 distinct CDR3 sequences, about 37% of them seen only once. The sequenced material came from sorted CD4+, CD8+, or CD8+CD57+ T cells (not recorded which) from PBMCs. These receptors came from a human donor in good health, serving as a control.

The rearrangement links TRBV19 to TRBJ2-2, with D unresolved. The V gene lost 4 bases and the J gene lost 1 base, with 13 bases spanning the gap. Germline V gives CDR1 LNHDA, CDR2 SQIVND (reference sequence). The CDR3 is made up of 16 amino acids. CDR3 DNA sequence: TGTGCCAGTAGTACGAGTTGGGGAAAGAACACCGGGGAGCTGTTTTTT. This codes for CASSTSWGKNTGELFF. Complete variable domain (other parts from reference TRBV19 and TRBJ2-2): DGGITQSPKYLFRKEGQNVTLSCEQNLNHDAMYWYRQDPGQGLRLIYYSQIVNDFQKGDIAEGYSVSREKKESFPLTVTSAQKNPTAFYLCASSTSWGKNTGELFFGEGSRLTVL.

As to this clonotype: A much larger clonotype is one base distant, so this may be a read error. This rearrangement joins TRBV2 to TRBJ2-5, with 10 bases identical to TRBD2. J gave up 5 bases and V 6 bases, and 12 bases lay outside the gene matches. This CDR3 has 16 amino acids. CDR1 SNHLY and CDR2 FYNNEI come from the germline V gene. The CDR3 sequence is CASSPSSAGGQETQYF. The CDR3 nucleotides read TGTGCCAGCAGCCCCTCCTCAGCGGGGGGGCAGGAGACCCAGTACTTC.

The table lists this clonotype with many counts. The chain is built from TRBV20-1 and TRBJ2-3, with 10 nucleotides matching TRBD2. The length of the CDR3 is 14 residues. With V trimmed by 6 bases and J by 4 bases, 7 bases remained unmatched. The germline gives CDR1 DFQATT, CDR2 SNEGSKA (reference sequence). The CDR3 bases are TGCAGTGCATTCGGACTAGCGGAGGCAGATACGCAGTATTTT. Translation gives CSAFGLAEADTQYF.

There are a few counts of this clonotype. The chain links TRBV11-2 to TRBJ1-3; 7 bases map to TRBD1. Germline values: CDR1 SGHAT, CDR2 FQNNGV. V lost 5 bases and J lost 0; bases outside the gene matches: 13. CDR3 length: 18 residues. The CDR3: CASSLSPWTGRSGNTIYF. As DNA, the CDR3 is TGTGCCAGCAGCCTTTCCCCCTGGACAGGCCGCTCTGGAAACACCATATATTTT. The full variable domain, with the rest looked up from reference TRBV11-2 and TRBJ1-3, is EAGVAQSPRYKIIEKRQSVAFWCNPISGHATLYWYQQILGQGPKLLIQFQNNGVVDDSQLPKDRFSAERLKGVDSTLKIQPAKLEDSAVYLCASSLSPWTGRSGNTIYFGEGSWLTVV.

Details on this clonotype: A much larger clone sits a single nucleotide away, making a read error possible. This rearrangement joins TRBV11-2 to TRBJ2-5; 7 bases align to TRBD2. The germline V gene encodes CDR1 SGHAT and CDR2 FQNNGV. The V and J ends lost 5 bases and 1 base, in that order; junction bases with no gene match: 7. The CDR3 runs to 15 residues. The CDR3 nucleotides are TGTGCCAGCAGCCCTTGGGGGGGAAGCCAAGAGACCCAGTACTTC. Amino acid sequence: CASSPWGGSQETQYF.

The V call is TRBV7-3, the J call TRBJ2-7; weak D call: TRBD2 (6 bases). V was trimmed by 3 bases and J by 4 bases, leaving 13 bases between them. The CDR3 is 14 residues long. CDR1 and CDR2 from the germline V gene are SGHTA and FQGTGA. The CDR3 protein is CASSLRGGGYEQYF. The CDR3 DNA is TGTGCCAGCAGCTTGAGGGGAGGAGGGTACGAGCAGTACTTC.

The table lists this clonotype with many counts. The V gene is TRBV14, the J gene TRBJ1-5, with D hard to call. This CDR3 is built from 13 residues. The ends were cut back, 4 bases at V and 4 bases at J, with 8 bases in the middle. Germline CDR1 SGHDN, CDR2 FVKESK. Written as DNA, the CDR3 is TGTGCCAGCAGCCCGACGGAGAATCAGCCCCAGCATTTT. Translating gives CASSPTENQPQHF.

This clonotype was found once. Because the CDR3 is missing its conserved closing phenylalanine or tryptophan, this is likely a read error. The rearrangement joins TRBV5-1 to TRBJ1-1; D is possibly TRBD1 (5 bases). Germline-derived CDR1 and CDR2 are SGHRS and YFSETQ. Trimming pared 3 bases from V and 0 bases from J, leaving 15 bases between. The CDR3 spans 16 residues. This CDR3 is CASSSTLGAMNTEAFL. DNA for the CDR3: TGCGCCAGCAGCTCGACCCTCGGGGCTATGAACACTGAAGCTTTCCTT.

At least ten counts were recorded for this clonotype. The CDR3 reads CASSLDSGANVLTF. The CDR3 coding sequence is TGTGCCAGCAGTTTAGACTCTGGGGCCAACGTCCTGACTTTC. This rearrangement joins TRBV5-4 to TRBJ2-6; D not certain. The CDR3 is 14 amino acids. With 5 bases removed from V and 0 bases from J, the gap between germline ends came to 6 bases. The germline V gene has CDR1 SGHNT and CDR2 YYREEE (reference sequence).

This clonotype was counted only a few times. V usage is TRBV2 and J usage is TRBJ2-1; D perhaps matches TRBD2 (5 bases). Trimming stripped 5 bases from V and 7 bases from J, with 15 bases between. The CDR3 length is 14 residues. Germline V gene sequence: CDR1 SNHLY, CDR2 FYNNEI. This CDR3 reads CASSLLVGANEQFF. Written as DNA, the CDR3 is TGTGCCAGCAGTTTACTAGTCGGTGCGAATGAGCAGTTCTTC. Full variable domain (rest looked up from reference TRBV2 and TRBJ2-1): EPEVTQTPSHQVTQMGQEVILRCVPISNHLYFYWYRQILGQKVEFLVSFYNNEISEKSEIFDDQFSVERPDGSNFTLKIRSTKLEDSAMYFCASSLLVGANEQFFGPGTRLTVL.

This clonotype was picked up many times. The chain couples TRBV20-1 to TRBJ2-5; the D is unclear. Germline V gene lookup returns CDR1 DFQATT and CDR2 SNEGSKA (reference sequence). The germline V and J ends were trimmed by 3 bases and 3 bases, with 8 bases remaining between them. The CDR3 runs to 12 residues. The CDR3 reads CSARDGEETQYF. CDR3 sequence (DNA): TGCAGTGCTAGGGACGGCGAAGAGACCCAGTACTTC.

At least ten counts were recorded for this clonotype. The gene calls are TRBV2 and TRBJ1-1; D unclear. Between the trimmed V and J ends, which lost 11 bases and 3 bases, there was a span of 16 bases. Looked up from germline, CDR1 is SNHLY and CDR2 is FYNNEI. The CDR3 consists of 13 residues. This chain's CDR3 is CASAGARDTEAFF. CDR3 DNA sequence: TGTGCCTCGGCGGGAGCTAGGGACACTGAAGCTTTCTTT.

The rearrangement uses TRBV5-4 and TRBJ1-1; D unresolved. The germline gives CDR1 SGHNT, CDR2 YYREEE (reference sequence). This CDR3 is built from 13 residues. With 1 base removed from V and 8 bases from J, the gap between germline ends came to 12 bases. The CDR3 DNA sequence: TGTGCCAGCAGCTTGTCGGGTTCACGAGAAGCTTTCTTT. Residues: CASSLSGSREAFF.

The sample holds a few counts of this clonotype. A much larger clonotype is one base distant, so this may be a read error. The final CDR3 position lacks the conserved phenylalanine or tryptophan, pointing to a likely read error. As DNA, the CDR3 is TGTGCCAGCAGTGAAGGGTTCTCTGGGGGCTACACCTCC. Translating it yields CASSEGFSGGYTS. V and J are TRBV2 and TRBJ1-2; no reliable D call. The CDR3 spans 13 residues. Germline values: CDR1 SNHLY, CDR2 FYNNEI. Trimming cost V 1 base and J 8 bases, with 11 bases left between them.

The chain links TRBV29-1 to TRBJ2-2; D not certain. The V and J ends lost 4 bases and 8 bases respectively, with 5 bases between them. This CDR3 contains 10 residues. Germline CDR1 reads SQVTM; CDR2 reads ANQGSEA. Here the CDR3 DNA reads TGCAGCGTTGGGGCGGGGGAGCTGTTTTTT. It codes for CSVGAGELFF.

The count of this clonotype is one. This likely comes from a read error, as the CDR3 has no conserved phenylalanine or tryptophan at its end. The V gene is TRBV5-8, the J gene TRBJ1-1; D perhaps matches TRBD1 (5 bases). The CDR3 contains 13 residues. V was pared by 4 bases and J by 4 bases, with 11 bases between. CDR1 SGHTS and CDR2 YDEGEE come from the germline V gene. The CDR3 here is CASSGRRGTEAFL. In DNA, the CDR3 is TGTGCCAGCAGCGGGAGAAGGGGCACTGAAGCTTTCCTT.

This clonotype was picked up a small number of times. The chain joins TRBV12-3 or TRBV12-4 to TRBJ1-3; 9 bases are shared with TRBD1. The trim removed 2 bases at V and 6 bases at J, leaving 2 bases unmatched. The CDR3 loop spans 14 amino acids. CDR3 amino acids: CASSLRTGENTIYF. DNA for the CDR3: TGTGCCAGCAGTTTACGGACAGGGGAAAACACCATATATTTT.

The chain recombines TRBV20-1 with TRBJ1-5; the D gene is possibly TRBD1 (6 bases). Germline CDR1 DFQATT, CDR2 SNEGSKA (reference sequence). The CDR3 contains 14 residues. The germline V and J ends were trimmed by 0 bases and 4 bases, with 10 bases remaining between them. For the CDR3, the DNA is TGCAGTGCTAGAGATGAACAGGGTAATCAGCCCCAGCATTTT. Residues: CSARDEQGNQPQHF.

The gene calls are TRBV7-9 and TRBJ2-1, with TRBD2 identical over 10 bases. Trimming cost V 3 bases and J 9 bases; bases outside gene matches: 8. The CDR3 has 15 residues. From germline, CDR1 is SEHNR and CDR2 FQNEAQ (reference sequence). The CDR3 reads CASSLGAGGPIEQFF. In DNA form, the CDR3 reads TGTGCCAGCAGCTTGGGAGCGGGGGGGCCTATTGAGCAGTTCTTC.

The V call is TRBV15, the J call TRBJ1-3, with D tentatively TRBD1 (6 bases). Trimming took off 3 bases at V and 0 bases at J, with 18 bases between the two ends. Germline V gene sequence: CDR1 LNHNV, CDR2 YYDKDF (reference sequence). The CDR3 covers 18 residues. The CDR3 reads CATSSLAGQVNSGNTIYF. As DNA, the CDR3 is TGTGCCACCAGCAGCTTAGCGGGACAAGTCAACTCTGGAAACACCATATATTTT.

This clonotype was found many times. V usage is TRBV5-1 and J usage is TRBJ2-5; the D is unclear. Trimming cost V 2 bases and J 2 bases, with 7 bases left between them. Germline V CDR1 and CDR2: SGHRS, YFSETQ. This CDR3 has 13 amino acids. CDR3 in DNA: TGCGCCAGCAGCTTACTACAACAAGAGACCCAGTACTTC. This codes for CASSLLQQETQYF.

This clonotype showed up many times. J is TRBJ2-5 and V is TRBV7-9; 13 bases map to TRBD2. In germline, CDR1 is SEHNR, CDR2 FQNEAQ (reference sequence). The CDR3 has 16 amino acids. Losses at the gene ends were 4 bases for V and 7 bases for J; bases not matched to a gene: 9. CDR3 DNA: TGTGCCAGCAGCTCCGGGACTAGCGGGATCGTTTTGACCCAGTACTTC. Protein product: CASSSGTSGIVLTQYF.

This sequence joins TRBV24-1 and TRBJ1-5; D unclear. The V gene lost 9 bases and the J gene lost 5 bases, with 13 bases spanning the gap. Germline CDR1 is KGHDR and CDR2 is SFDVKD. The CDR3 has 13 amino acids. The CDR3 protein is CATALAAHQPQHF. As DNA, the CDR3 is TGTGCCACCGCATTGGCAGCCCATCAGCCCCAGCATTTT.

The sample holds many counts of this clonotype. The CDR3 loop reads CASRQTGVTGELFF. The CDR3, as DNA: TGTGCCAGCAGGCAAACAGGGGTCACCGGGGAGCTGTTTTTT. The V call is TRBV7-7, the J call TRBJ2-2; 7 bases align to TRBD1. The CDR3 sequence is 14 residues long. Germline V lookup: CDR1 SSHAT, CDR2 FNYEAQ (reference sequence). Trimming at V came to 6 bases and at J to 4 bases, leaving 5 bases not matched to a gene.

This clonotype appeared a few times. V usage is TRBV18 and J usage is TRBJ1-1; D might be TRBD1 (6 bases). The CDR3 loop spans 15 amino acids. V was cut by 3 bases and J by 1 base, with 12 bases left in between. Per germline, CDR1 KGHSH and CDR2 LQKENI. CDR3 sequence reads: CASSPLGDKNTEAFF. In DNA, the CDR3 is TGTGCCAGCTCACCTTTGGGGGACAAGAACACTGAAGCTTTCTTT.

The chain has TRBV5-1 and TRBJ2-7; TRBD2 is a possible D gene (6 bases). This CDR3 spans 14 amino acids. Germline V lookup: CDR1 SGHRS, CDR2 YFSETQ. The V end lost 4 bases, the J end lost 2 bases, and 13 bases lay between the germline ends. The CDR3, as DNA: TGCGCCAGCAGCCTTGGGGGGACCACCTACGAGCAGTACTTC. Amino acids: CASSLGGTTYEQYF.

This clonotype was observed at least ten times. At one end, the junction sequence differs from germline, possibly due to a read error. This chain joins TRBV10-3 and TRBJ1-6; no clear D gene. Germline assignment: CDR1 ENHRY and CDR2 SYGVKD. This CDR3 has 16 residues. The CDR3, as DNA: TGTGCCAGCAGTTACTACCCGTGGAGAGGTAATTCACCCCTCCACTTT. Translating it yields CASSYYPWRGNSPLHF.

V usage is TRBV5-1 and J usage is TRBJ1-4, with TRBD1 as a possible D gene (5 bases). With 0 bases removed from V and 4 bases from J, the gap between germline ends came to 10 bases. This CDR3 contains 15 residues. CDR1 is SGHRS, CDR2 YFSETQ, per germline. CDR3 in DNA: TGCGCCAGCAGCTTGGGGGACGGCTTTAATGAAAAACTGTTTTTT. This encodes CASSLGDGFNEKLFF. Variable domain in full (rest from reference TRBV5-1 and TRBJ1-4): KAGVTQTPRYLIKTRGQQVTLSCSPISGHRSVSWYQQTPGQGLQFLFEYFSETQRNKGNFPGRFSGRQFSNSRSEMNVSTLELGDSALYLCASSLGDGFNEKLFFGSGTQLSVL.

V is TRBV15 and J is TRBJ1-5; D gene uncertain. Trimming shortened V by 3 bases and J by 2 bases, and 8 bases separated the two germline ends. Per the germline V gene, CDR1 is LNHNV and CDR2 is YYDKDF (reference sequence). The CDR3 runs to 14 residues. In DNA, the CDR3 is TGTGCCACCAGCAGTGAAGCGCGCAATCAGCCCCAGCATTTT. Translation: CATSSEARNQPQHF.

CDR3 residues: CANGSGRYGYTF. CDR3 nucleotide sequence: TGTGCCAACGGCTCCGGCCGCTATGGCTACACCTTC. J is TRBJ1-2 and V is TRBV7-8; D is ambiguous. V was shortened by 10 bases and J by 4 bases, with 13 bases between the two germline ends. The CDR3 consists of 12 residues. Germline CDR1 is SGHVS and CDR2 is FQNEAQ.

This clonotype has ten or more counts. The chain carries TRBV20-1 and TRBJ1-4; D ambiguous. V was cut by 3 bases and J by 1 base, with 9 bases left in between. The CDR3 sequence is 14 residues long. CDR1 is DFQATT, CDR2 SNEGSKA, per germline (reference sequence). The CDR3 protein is CSASLRKTNEKLFF. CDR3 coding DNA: TGCAGTGCTAGTTTACGGAAAACTAATGAAAAACTGTTTTTT.